This T cell receptor (beta chain) was sequenced during a study of CD8 T cells in ankylosing spondylitis. TCRdb independently ran MiXCR on the 5' RACE reads; one entry per CDR3 protein. The sample records about 330,000 distinct CDR3 sequences, around 8% being singletons. Turning to this clonotype: Its antigen is as yet unknown.

The CDR3 runs 14 residues. Trimming at V came to 3 bases and at J to 1 base, leaving 5 bases not matched to a gene. Looked up from germline, CDR1 is DFQATT and CDR2 is SNEGSKA (reference sequence). Study-wide points: Blood of patients with ankylosing spondylitis appeared to be characterized by a TCR beta motif of eight or nine highly homologous variants.

V is TRBV20-1 and J is TRBJ1-1, with 7 bases identical to TRBD1. Sample: blood, either unsorted or a sorted T cell fraction (not recorded which). The receptor was derived from a male donor with ankylosing spondylitis. CDR3 sequence (DNA): TGCAGTGCTAGGTTACAGGGGTCGAACACTGAAGCTTTCTTT. Protein: CSARLQGSNTEAFF.